The rows below give T cell receptor beta chains drawn from one sample of a study of CD8 T cells in ankylosing spondylitis. TCRdb recomputed calls from the 5' RACE reads with MiXCR, one row per CDR3 protein. The profile covers about 10,000 distinct CDR3 sequences, with roughly 6% appearing a single time and approximately 40% taken by the ten largest. The sample consisted of blood, either unsorted or a sorted T cell fraction (not recorded which). These receptors were taken from a female donor with ankylosing spondylitis or in good health (not recorded which). Both conserved end residues are part of each CDR3. D genes are given only for firm matches. Clone size is shown for a subset of rows, as once, few, many or a class of expanded clone.

d_call clone_size j_call v_call cdr3_nt cdr3_aa
NA many TRBJ2-1 TRBV9 TGTGCCAGCAGCCATGAGGGGGGTGGGGCCTGGATCTACAATGAGCAGTTCTTC CASSHEGGGAWIYNEQFF
NA many TRBJ2-1 TRBV9 TGTGCCAGCAGCGTATCACGGGGACCAGTCTCCTACAATGAGCAGTTCTTC CASSVSRGPVSYNEQFF
NA many TRBJ2-7 TRBV9 TGTGCCAGCAGCGTCGGGGTCAGCTCCTACGAGCAGTACTTC CASSVGVSSYEQYF
TRBD1 many TRBJ2-7 TRBV7-6 TGTGCCAGCAGCTTATCCTGGACAGGGATCGAGCAGTACTTC CASSLSWTGIEQYF
NA medium-sized TRBJ1-1 TRBV9 TGTGCCAGCAGCGAGCGGGGGGGCATGAACACTGAAGCTTTCTTT CASSERGGMNTEAFF
NA few TRBJ2-6 TRBV9 TGTGCCAGCAGCGTCCGCGGTGGGGGTCCAAGCTCTGGGGCCAACGTCCTGACTTTC CASSVRGGGPSSGANVLTF
NA few TRBJ2-6 TRBV9 TGTGCCAGCATGGGTTCGGGGGTCTCCGGGGCCAACGTCCTGACTTTC CASMGSGVSGANVLTF
NA medium-sized TRBJ1-3 TRBV9 TGTGCCAGCAGCGGACCGGGACTGAGCTCTGGAAACACCATATATTTT CASSGPGLSSGNTIYF
NA many TRBJ2-1 TRBV6-4 TGTGCCAGCAGTGACCCGGGCCCGATTACGGGGGTCGATGAGCAGTTCTTC CASSDPGPITGVDEQFF
NA many TRBJ2-5 TRBV9 TGTGCCAGCAGCGTCCTACATGGGACCCAGTACTTC CASSVLHGTQYF
TRBD2 NA TRBJ2-3 TRBV9 TGTGCCAGCAGCGTAGAGGGCGGGGGGGCGGCCACAGATACGCAGTATTTT CASSVEGGGAATDTQYF
TRBD2 NA TRBJ2-1 TRBV9 TGTGCCAGCAGCGCATGGACTAGCGGGGGTAACAATGAGCAGTTCTTC CASSAWTSGGNNEQFF
TRBD1 many TRBJ1-1 TRBV9 TGTGCCAGCAGCGTAGGGGGACAGGGAGTTGAAGCTTTCTTT CASSVGGQGVEAFF
TRBD1 many TRBJ1-5 TRBV9 TGTGCCAGCAGCGTAGGCCCAGGGGGCCGGGGTCAGCCCCAGCATTTT CASSVGPGGRGQPQHF
TRBD1 NA TRBJ2-2 TRBV9 TGTGCCAGCAGCGCCACCAGGGACAGGGATCCGACCGGGGAGCTGTTTTTT CASSATRDRDPTGELFF
NA many TRBJ2-3 TRBV9 TGTGCCAGCAGCGTTGGGCAGGGTAGGAATACGCAGTATTTT CASSVGQGRNTQYF
TRBD2 many TRBJ2-3 TRBV9 TGTGCCAGCAGCACCGGAACTAGCGGACCTACAGATACGCAGTATTTT CASSTGTSGPTDTQYF
TRBD1 medium-sized TRBJ1-2 TRBV9 TGTGCCAGCACCAGCGGGGACAGGGCCCTTGGCTACACCTTC CASTSGDRALGYTF
TRBD1 many TRBJ2-7 TRBV9 TGTGCCAGCAGCGTCGGGACAGGGGTCTACGAGCAGTACTTC CASSVGTGVYEQYF
TRBD1 many TRBJ2-1 TRBV9 TGTGCCAGCAGTGACAGGGGGCACCTGGACTACAATGAGCAGTTCTTC CASSDRGHLDYNEQFF
NA NA TRBJ2-7 TRBV9 TGTGCCAGCAGCCCCCACCAGGGACCACAGGTTGAGCAGTACTTC CASSPHQGPQVEQYF
NA medium-sized TRBJ2-3 TRBV9 TGTGCCAGCAGCGTAGATGGGACAAGCACAGATACGCAGTATTTT CASSVDGTSTDTQYF
TRBD1 few TRBJ2-7 TRBV9 TGTGCCAGCAGCGGTGGGACAGGTGACTACGAGCAGTACTTC CASSGGTGDYEQYF
TRBD1 many TRBJ2-2 TRBV9 TGTGCCAGCAGCGCCTGGGACAGCCACACCGGGGAGCTGTTTTTT CASSAWDSHTGELFF
TRBD1 many TRBJ2-1 TRBV9 TGTGCCAGCAGTTCCGGGACAGGGGTCTACAATGAGCAGTTCTTC CASSSGTGVYNEQFF
TRBD1 many TRBJ2-7 TRBV9 TGTGCCAGCAGCTCCGGGACAGTCTCCTACGAGCAGTACTTC CASSSGTVSYEQYF
NA medium-sized TRBJ1-1 TRBV9 TGTGCCAGCAGCGTAGGTCCAGGCAGGGGACCCACTGAAGCTTTCTTT CASSVGPGRGPTEAFF
NA many TRBJ2-2 TRBV9 TGTGCCAGCAGTCCTCCAGGGGCCGGGGAGCTGTTTTTT CASSPPGAGELFF
NA many TRBJ1-4 TRBV9 TGTGCCAGCAGCCCCGAGGGAGCAACTAATGAAAAACTGTTTTTT CASSPEGATNEKLFF
NA few TRBJ2-1 TRBV9 TGTGCCAGCAGCGAGGGCGTTACCAATGAGCAGTTCTTC CASSEGVTNEQFF
TRBD1 medium-sized TRBJ2-3 TRBV9 TGTGCCAGCAGCGCGGACAGGAGCACAGATACGCAGTATTTT CASSADRSTDTQYF
NA few TRBJ2-1 TRBV9 TGTGCCAGCAGTGCTATAGCGAATGAGCAGTTCTTC CASSAIANEQFF
NA many TRBJ2-5 TRBV9 TGTGCCAGCAGCCGAGAGCGTGAGACCCAGTACTTC CASSRERETQYF
NA many TRBJ1-1 TRBV9 TGTGCCAGCAGCGTAGCCAGCAACACTGAAGCTTTCTTT CASSVASNTEAFF
TRBD2 NA TRBJ2-5 TRBV9 TGTGCCAGCAGCGTTACTAGCGGGCAGCAAGAGACCCAGTACTTC CASSVTSGQQETQYF
TRBD2 many TRBJ2-1 TRBV9 TGTGCCAGTCGGGGACTAGCGGGGAATGAGCAGTTCTTC CASRGLAGNEQFF
NA many TRBJ2-5 TRBV6-5 TGTGCCGGGAGGACTTTCCCAAAGACCCAGTACTTC CAGRTFPKTQYF
TRBD2 many TRBJ2-1 TRBV9 TGTGCCAGCAGCGTAGTCGGGAGGGCCGAGTACAATGAGCAGTTCTTC CASSVVGRAEYNEQFF
TRBD2 many TRBJ2-3 TRBV9 TGTGCCAGCAGCGGGGGGACTAGCGGGAACACAGATACGCAGTATTTT CASSGGTSGNTDTQYF
TRBD2 many TRBJ2-7 TRBV9 TGTGCCAGCAGCATAGGACTAGCGGGATCCTACGAGCAGTACTTC CASSIGLAGSYEQYF
TRBD1 many TRBJ1-5 TRBV9 TGTGCCAGCAGCGTAACAGGGGCCTCAGGTCAGCCCCAGCATTTT CASSVTGASGQPQHF
NA many TRBJ1-2 TRBV9 TGTGCCAGCAGCGTAGACGAGGGGGGCTATGGCTACACCTTC CASSVDEGGYGYTF
NA many TRBJ2-2 TRBV9 TGTGCCAGCAGCGTAGCTACAGGCGAGGACACGAGGAACACCGGGGAGCTGTTTTTT CASSVATGEDTRNTGELFF
NA many TRBJ2-2 TRBV9 TGTGCCAGCAGCGTAGGAGAAACCGGGGAGCTGTTTTTT CASSVGETGELFF
NA many TRBJ2-2 TRBV9 TGTGCCAGCAGCGTAGGAGGGGGGAACAAGAAGTTAAACACCGGGGAGCTGTTTTTT CASSVGGGNKKLNTGELFF
NA NA TRBJ2-7 TRBV9 TGTGCCAGCAGCCCCCGGACGGTCCCCTACGAGCAGTACTTC CASSPRTVPYEQYF
TRBD1 NA TRBJ2-7 TRBV9 TGTGCCAGTTCCCAGGGGGCTGGGGAGCAGTACTTC CASSQGAGEQYF
TRBD2 many TRBJ2-1 TRBV9 TGTGCCAGCAGCTCTAGCGGGAGGGTCTTTTATGAGCAGTTCTTC CASSSSGRVFYEQFF
NA many TRBJ2-3 TRBV9 TGTGCCAGCAGCGTAGGGACAGCTAGCACAGATACGCAGTATTTT CASSVGTASTDTQYF
NA many TRBJ2-3 TRBV9 TGTGCCAGCAGAGGCGGGGCGACAGATACGCAGTATTTT CASRGGATDTQYF
NA many TRBJ2-7 TRBV9 TGTGCCAGCAGCGGGGGACGGGAGAAAACCAGCGAGCAGTACTTC CASSGGREKTSEQYF
TRBD1 many TRBJ1-1 TRBV9 TGTGCCAGCAGCGTTAATCGGGACAGGGGTCGGACTGAAGCTTTCTTT CASSVNRDRGRTEAFF
TRBD2 many TRBJ2-1 TRBV9 TGTGCCAGCAGCGTAGTCCTAGCGGGGGAGGGGGGAAACAATGAGCAGTTCTTC CASSVVLAGEGGNNEQFF
NA many TRBJ2-2 TRBV9 TGTGCCAGCAGCGCCCCAGGGACGGGGAACACCGGGGAGCTGTTTTTT CASSAPGTGNTGELFF